Presented here are 23 T cell receptor beta chains from one specimen sequenced in a study of blood T cell repertoires in COVID-19. Assay: immunoSEQ multiplex PCR; the TCRdb copy retains only in-frame clones and omits some. The sample lists 150,000 to 190,000 clones, around 74% occurring once. Sequences were obtained from peripheral blood. The receptors come from a woman older than 75 with acute or convalescent COVID-19.

V gene TRBV30 combines with J gene TRBJ1-6; 12 nucleotides match TRBD1. Germline CDR1 is GTSNPN and CDR2 is SVGIG (reference sequence). J lost 9 bases, V lost 1 base, and 16 bases had no gene match. The CDR3 has 19 amino acids. The CDR3 nucleotides are TGTGCCTGGAGTGCCTCAGGGTTTACCGGGACAGGGGGCGTTTCACCCCTCCACTTT. This gives the protein CAWSASGFTGTGGVSPLHF.

The rearrangement joins TRBV6-6 to TRBJ1-1; maybe TRBD1 (6 bases). The germline V and J ends were trimmed by 6 bases and 5 bases, with 22 bases remaining between them. The CDR3 length is 16 residues. CDR1 and CDR2 (germline): MNHNY, SVGAGI (reference sequence). The CDR3 is CASSDPYGQGKTEAFF. The CDR3 DNA follows: TGTGCCAGCAGCGACCCCTATGGGCAGGGGAAGACTGAAGCTTTCTTT.

The chain carries TRBV5-1 and TRBJ1-2; D unclear. The CDR3 has 14 residues. Between the trimmed V and J ends, which lost 4 bases and 6 bases, there was a span of 16 bases. Germline assignment: CDR1 SGHRS and CDR2 YFSETQ. DNA for the CDR3: TGCGCCAGCAGCCGGGGAGGTGGGAGCGATGGCTACACCTTC. Translated, it gives CASSRGGGSDGYTF.

The J gene is TRBJ1-5, the V gene TRBV6-5; TRBD1 matches at 9 bases. Germline CDR1 is MNHEY and CDR2 is SVGAGI. Trimming cost V 2 bases and J 4 bases; bases outside gene matches: 6. The CDR3 contains 16 residues. CDR3 protein: CASSYRGTGWNQPQHF. The CDR3, as DNA: TGTGCCAGCAGTTACCGAGGGACAGGGTGGAATCAGCCCCAGCATTTT.

The chain links TRBV11-3 to TRBJ2-3, with D perhaps matching TRBD1 (5 bases). The V and J ends lost 5 bases and 11 bases respectively, with 14 bases between them. From germline, CDR1 is SGHNT and CDR2 YENEEA. The CDR3 spans 12 residues. CDR3: CASSQATGLQYF. CDR3 DNA sequence: TGTGCCAGCAGCCAAGCTACAGGTCTGCAGTATTTT.

This clone was picked up a small number of times. The genes are TRBV14 and TRBJ1-2, with a weak D call TRBD1 (6 bases). The CDR3 loop spans 16 amino acids. CDR1 is SGHDN and CDR2 is FVKESK in the germline V gene. The V and J ends lost 1 base and 6 bases respectively, with 18 bases between them. The chain's CDR3 is CASSQGVRGARHGYTF. In DNA, the CDR3 is TGTGCCAGCAGCCAAGGTGTTCGGGGGGCGAGACATGGCTACACCTTC.

The genes are TRBV21-1 and TRBJ2-5; the table's D call of TRBD1 was not tested on the DNA. TRBV21-1 is marked as a pseudogene. This CDR3 has 14 amino acids. The CDR3 spells CASLARAGAETQYF. The CDR3 DNA reads as TGTGCCAGCCTGGCCAGGGCAGGAGCGGAGACCCAGTACTTC.

The chain uses TRBV11-2 and TRBJ1-6, with D tentatively TRBD1 (5 bases). The CDR3 length is 15 residues. The V gene lost 0 bases and the J gene lost 5 bases, with 8 bases spanning the gap. Germline V gene data show CDR1 as SGHAT and CDR2 as FQNNGV. The CDR3 nucleotides read TGTGCCAGCAGCTTAGAAGGACACAATAATTCACCCCTCCACTTT. This gives the protein CASSLEGHNNSPLHF.

This chain links TRBV18 with TRBJ2-7; 9 bases are a match to TRBD2. CDR3 length equals 15 residues. CDR1 and CDR2 (germline): KGHSH, LQKENI. With 4 bases clipped from V and 4 bases from J, the junction kept 8 bases outside the gene matches. The CDR3 loop is CASSQNSGSFYEQYF. The CDR3 DNA sequence: TGTGCCAGCTCACAGAATAGCGGGAGTTTTTACGAGCAGTACTTC.

The V and J genes are TRBV30 and TRBJ1-6; D unclear. V lost 1 base and J 0 bases, leaving 4 bases between the germline ends. Germline V gene sequence: CDR1 GTSNPN, CDR2 SVGIG (reference sequence). The CDR3 runs 14 residues. The CDR3 loop is CAWSDSSYNSPLHF. CDR3 nucleotide sequence: TGTGCCTGGAGTGATAGCTCCTATAATTCACCCCTCCACTTT. The entire variable domain, with the rest obtained from reference TRBV30 and TRBJ1-6, is as follows: SQTIHQWPATLVQPVGSPLSLECTVEGTSNPNLYWYRQAAGRGLQLLFYSVGIGQISSEVPQNLSASRPQDRQFILSSKKLLLSDSGFYLCAWSDSSYNSPLHFGNGTRLTVT.

The rearrangement uses TRBV5-6 and TRBJ2-7; no firm D call. Germline CDR1 SGHDT, CDR2 YYEEEE. Trimming cost V 6 bases and J 2 bases, with 21 bases left between them. The CDR3 consists of 16 residues. For the CDR3, the DNA is TGTGCCAGCAACACCAGAAAAATAAAACCAACCTACGAGCAGTACTTC. Its translation: CASNTRKIKPTYEQYF. Supplemented by reference TRBV5-6 and TRBJ2-7, the full variable domain reads DAGVTQSPTHLIKTRGQQVTLRCSPKSGHDTVSWYQQALGQGPQFIFQYYEEEERQRGNFPDRFSGHQFPNYSSELNVNALLLGDSALYLCASNTRKIKPTYEQYFGPGTRLTVT.

The V call is TRBV5-1, the J call TRBJ1-2; D is possibly TRBD1 (5 bases). Germline assignment: CDR1 SGHRS and CDR2 YFSETQ. V lost 3 bases to trimming and J lost 8 bases, with 11 bases between them. This CDR3 has 12 amino acids. CDR3 coding DNA: TGCGCCAGCAGCTGGGAAGGGGTCGGCTACACCTTC. Translated: CASSWEGVGYTF.

The rearrangement uses TRBV5-8 and TRBJ2-4; D may be TRBD1 (6 bases). Germline CDR1 SGHTS, CDR2 YDEGEE. The CDR3 runs to 15 residues. Between the trimmed V and J ends, which lost 3 bases and 0 bases, there was a span of 10 bases. CDR3 sequence (DNA): TGTGCCAGCAGCTCGGGACACATAGCCAAAAACATTCAGTACTTC. As protein: CASSSGHIAKNIQYF.

This chain uses TRBV2 with TRBJ2-1; 12 bases are shared with TRBD2. This CDR3 has 14 amino acids. Germline values: CDR1 SNHLY, CDR2 FYNNEI. V lost 8 bases and J lost 7; bases outside the gene matches: 6. CDR3 amino acids: CASEPSGGVNEQFF. CDR3 nucleotide sequence: TGTGCCAGCGAACCTAGCGGGGGGGTGAATGAGCAGTTCTTC.

The J gene is TRBJ2-1, the V gene TRBV7-7, with D perhaps matching TRBD2 (5 bases). The CDR3 runs to 15 residues. Germline CDR1 and CDR2: SSHAT and FNYEAQ (reference sequence). Between the trimmed V and J ends, which lost 5 bases and 4 bases, there was a span of 15 bases. Here the CDR3 reads CASSRILEGYNEQFF. CDR3 DNA sequence: TGTGCCAGCAGCCGAATCCTTGAGGGATACAATGAGCAGTTCTTC.

J is TRBJ1-1 and V is TRBV18; no clear D. Germline values: CDR1 KGHSH, CDR2 LQKENI. This CDR3 has 14 residues. Trimming removed 3 bases at V and 5 bases at J, with 13 bases between. The CDR3 coding sequence is TGTGCCAGCTCACCGGCACGAGGGAGAACTGAAGCTTTCTTT. It specifies CASSPARGRTEAFF.

The rearrangement uses TRBV7-3 and TRBJ2-3; a weak D match, TRBD2 (6 bases). In germline, CDR1 is SGHTA, CDR2 FQGTGA. The CDR3 runs 13 residues. V shed 4 bases and J shed 5 bases, with 10 bases lying between them. The CDR3 is CASSSAGGDTQYF. The CDR3 DNA sequence: TGTGCCAGCAGCTCCGCCGGGGGAGATACGCAGTATTTT.

V and J are TRBV19 and TRBJ1-1; no clear D gene. Trimming stripped 1 base from V and 1 base from J, with 10 bases between. Germline CDR1 reads LNHDA; CDR2 reads SQIVND (reference sequence). The CDR3 runs 15 residues. CDR3 nucleotides: TGTGCCAGTAGTATAGGACGGGGTGGGAACACTGAAGCTTTCTTT. This gives the protein CASSIGRGGNTEAFF.

The J gene is TRBJ1-5, the V gene TRBV19, with a possible D match to TRBD1 (5 bases). Germline values: CDR1 LNHDA, CDR2 SQIVND (reference sequence). This CDR3 contains 16 residues. V was cut by 5 bases and J by 6 bases, with 20 bases left in between. The CDR3 coding sequence is TGTGCCAGTAGTTCCCCTTGGGGGGTGATGGGTCAGCCCCAGCATTTT. This translates into CASSSPWGVMGQPQHF.

This rearrangement joins TRBV3-1 (or the pseudogene TRBV3-2) to TRBJ1-3, with D uncertain. In germline, CDR1 is LGHDT, CDR2 YNNKEL (reference sequence). CDR3 size: 13 residues. Deletions cut 4 bases from V and 4 bases from J, with 8 bases between. The CDR3 bases are TGTGCCAGCAGCCCTACACAGGGAAACACCATATATTTT. Amino acids: CASSPTQGNTIYF.

The chain combines TRBV20-1 with TRBJ2-1, with D unresolved. CDR1 is DFQATT, CDR2 SNEGSKA, per germline (reference sequence). The CDR3 is 10 amino acids. V was pared by 6 bases and J by 5 bases, with 5 bases between. CDR3 sequence reads: CSAAHNEQFF. In DNA form, the CDR3 reads TGCAGTGCAGCCCACAATGAGCAGTTCTTC.

This chain connects TRBV5-6 to TRBJ2-5; no clear D gene. Germline V lookup: CDR1 SGHDT, CDR2 YYEEEE. The CDR3 extends over 15 amino acids. Trimming pared 3 bases from V and 1 base from J, leaving 13 bases between. In nucleotides, the CDR3 is TGTGCCAGCAGCTCCCCGACAACCTTCCAAGAGACCCAGTACTTC. Its translation is CASSSPTTFQETQYF.

This sequence joins TRBV29-1 and TRBJ2-7; D might be TRBD2 (5 bases). The V gene's germline CDR1 is SQVTM and CDR2 ANQGSEA. Trimming removed 4 bases at V and 6 bases at J, with 7 bases between. The CDR3 length is 10 residues. CDR3 bases: TGCAGCGTTGGGGCGGGCGAGCAGTACTTC. It is translated as CSVGAGEQYF.